What follows describes a single TCR beta chain. Antigen: not known. The junction and the germline gene differ at one end; a read error may be behind it. The data derive from a study of vaccination and CD4 T cells after COVID-19. CDR3 size: 13 residues. The germline V gene encodes CDR1 SGHTA and CDR2 FQGTGA. Findings of the study overall: Looking at convalescent patients, 304 of their 307 vaccine-specific clones were spike mono-reactive.

Sequence data for DNA of cultured CD4+ T cells were generated by the Oncomine TCR Beta short-read assay. The authors extracted genomic DNA from cultured CD4+ T cells. TCRdb used MiXCR to reprocess the PCR reads, holding one entry per CDR3 protein. This table holds more than 9,500 distinct CDR3 sequences, more than 40% found once. Treatment described: approximately 10-day PBMC culture with coronavirus spike peptide pools or control peptides (ViraFEST assay). PCR positivity dates ran from March to December 2020, preceding US Alpha, Beta and Delta variants. The V call is TRBV7-3, the J call TRBJ1-6; possible D gene TRBD1, 6 bases. The clonotype comes from a human donor who had recovered from COVID-19. Sequenced material: CD4+ T cells from blood, cultured in vitro. The CDR3: CASGLKAGAPLHF. The DNA for the CDR3 is TGTGCCAGCGGCTTAAAGGCAGGGGCACCCCTCCACTTT.